The next 24 T cell receptor beta chains were all read from a single sample in a study of CD8+ T cells in alopecia areata. Treatment here: oral pan-JAK inhibitor, 5-10 mg twice daily. The sequencing template was cDNA reverse transcribed from extracted RNA. The protocol was immunoSEQ multiplex PCR, while the TCRdb copy is restricted to in-frame clones and leaves out a portion. Of around 160,000 clones listed, around three fifths are singletons. Sample: CD4+ T cells sorted from blood, taken at week 24, from a patient treated with tofacitinib. The receptors here all came from a human donor with alopecia areata.

V gene TRBV7-2 combines with J gene TRBJ2-7; 7 bases fit TRBD1. The CDR3 sequence is 16 residues long. Germline V gene data show CDR1 as SGHTA and CDR2 as FQGNSA. With V trimmed by 2 bases and J by 4 bases, 11 bases remained unmatched. This chain's CDR3 is CASSLNRDSLKYEQYF. The CDR3 bases are TGTGCCAGCAGCTTAAACCGGGACAGTTTAAAGTACGAGCAGTACTTC.

V gene TRBV5-1 combines with J gene TRBJ2-1; D gene unclear. This CDR3 has 15 residues. Trimming shortened V by 1 base and J by 7 bases, and 15 bases separated the two germline ends. The germline gives CDR1 SGHRS, CDR2 YFSETQ. CDR3 sequence (DNA): TGCGCCAGCAGCTTGTTTCCGGGTCCCGGGAATGAGCAGTTCTTC. Translating gives CASSLFPGPGNEQFF. Supplemented by reference TRBV5-1 and TRBJ2-1, the full variable domain reads KAGVTQTPRYLIKTRGQQVTLSCSPISGHRSVSWYQQTPGQGLQFLFEYFSETQRNKGNFPGRFSGRQFSNSRSEMNVSTLELGDSALYLCASSLFPGPGNEQFFGPGTRLTVL.

This chain joins TRBV5-1 and TRBJ2-5; TRBD2 aligns across 9 bases. The CDR3 is 14 amino acids. V lost 6 bases to trimming and J lost 4 bases; unmatched junction nucleotides: 7. Germline V lookup: CDR1 SGHRS, CDR2 YFSETQ. CDR3 sequence: CASKVAGGPETQYF. In nucleotides, the CDR3 is TGCGCCAGCAAGGTGGCGGGGGGGCCAGAGACCCAGTACTTC.

This clone has a handful of counts. The chain couples TRBV30 to TRBJ1-2, with D perhaps TRBD1 (5 bases). Trimming shortened V by 2 bases and J by 4 bases, and 11 bases separated the two germline ends. The length of the CDR3 is 13 residues. Germline CDR1 is GTSNPN and CDR2 is SVGIG (reference sequence). The CDR3 spells CAWSPGAVYGYTF. The CDR3 region has the DNA TGTGCCTGGAGTCCCGGGGCAGTCTATGGCTACACCTTC.

The chain is built from TRBV5-1 and TRBJ1-2; TRBD1 might be the D (6 bases). Germline lookup yields CDR1 SGHRS and CDR2 YFSETQ. The CDR3 is made up of 14 amino acids. V lost 4 bases, J lost 4 bases, and 14 bases lay in between. CDR3: CASSRLQGSYGYTF. For the CDR3, the DNA is TGCGCCAGCAGCAGGTTACAGGGATCCTATGGCTACACCTTC.

The chain links TRBV7-2 to TRBJ1-1; possible D gene TRBD1, 5 bases. This CDR3 is 14 amino acids long. Per the germline V gene, CDR1 is SGHTA and CDR2 is FQGNSA. Trimming took 5 bases from V and 4 from J, leaving 14 bases between them. This CDR3 is CASSARGRVTEAFF. The DNA for the CDR3 is TGTGCCAGCAGCGCCCGGGGCCGGGTCACTGAAGCTTTCTTT.

V usage is TRBV29-1 and J usage is TRBJ1-2; D unresolved. Trimming stripped 4 bases from V and 3 bases from J, with 12 bases between. Germline V gene sequence: CDR1 SQVTM, CDR2 ANQGSEA. This CDR3 region has 13 residues. The CDR3 DNA reads TGCAGCGTTGGTGGAGCAGTCGACTATGGCTACACCTTC. Translated, it gives CSVGGAVDYGYTF.

CDR3 coding DNA: TGTGCCTGGAGTTGGGGGACATCCTGGAAAGAGACCCAGTACTTC. Protein product: CAWSWGTSWKETQYF. V and J are TRBV30 and TRBJ2-5; tentative D call: TRBD1 (6 bases). The CDR3 totals 15 residues. Germline V lookup: CDR1 GTSNPN, CDR2 SVGIG (reference sequence). Deletions cut 2 bases from V and 3 bases from J, with 16 bases between.

The chain is built from TRBV29-1 and TRBJ1-5; perhaps TRBD1 as D (5 bases). With 6 bases removed from V and 6 bases from J, the gap between germline ends came to 15 bases. Germline V lookup: CDR1 SQVTM, CDR2 ANQGSEA. The CDR3 sequence is 13 residues long. CDR3 sequence (DNA): TGCAGCGTAGGGACCCTAGCTGGTCAGCCCCAGCATTTT. Translation: CSVGTLAGQPQHF. The full variable domain, completed using reference TRBV29-1 and TRBJ1-5, is SAVISQKPSRDICQRGTSLTIQCQVDSQVTMMFWYRQQPGQSLTLIATANQGSEATYESGFVIDKFPISRPNLTFSTLTVSNMSPEDSSIYLCSVGTLAGQPQHFGDGTRLSIL.

The chain employs TRBV30 and TRBJ1-6; no firm D call. Trimming pared 0 bases from V and 5 bases from J, leaving 5 bases between. CDR3 length: 13 residues. Per germline, CDR1 GTSNPN and CDR2 SVGIG (reference sequence). The CDR3 DNA sequence: TGTGCCTGGAGTGTACACGATAATTCACCCCTCCACTTT. This encodes CAWSVHDNSPLHF. Complete variable domain (other parts from reference TRBV30 and TRBJ1-6): SQTIHQWPATLVQPVGSPLSLECTVEGTSNPNLYWYRQAAGRGLQLLFYSVGIGQISSEVPQNLSASRPQDRQFILSSKKLLLSDSGFYLCAWSVHDNSPLHFGNGTRLTVT.

J is TRBJ1-6 and V is TRBV5-1; no reliable D call. The germline CDR1 and CDR2 sequences are SGHRS and YFSETQ. This CDR3 region has 12 residues. The germline V and J ends were trimmed by 4 bases and 8 bases, with 7 bases remaining between them. This CDR3 is CASSRTDSPLHF. DNA for the CDR3: TGCGCCAGCAGCCGGACTGATTCACCCCTCCACTTT.

This clone was seen once. V usage is TRBV30 and J usage is TRBJ1-5; 7 nucleotides align to TRBD1. The CDR3 runs to 13 residues. V lost 5 bases, J lost 7 bases, and 8 bases stayed unmatched. Germline V CDR1 and CDR2: GTSNPN, SVGIG (reference sequence). The CDR3 protein is CAWSTGLRQPQHF. The CDR3 DNA follows: TGTGCCTGGTCGACAGGGCTGCGGCAGCCCCAGCATTTT. Full variable domain (outside the CDR3, taken from reference TRBV30 and TRBJ1-5): SQTIHQWPATLVQPVGSPLSLECTVEGTSNPNLYWYRQAAGRGLQLLFYSVGIGQISSEVPQNLSASRPQDRQFILSSKKLLLSDSGFYLCAWSTGLRQPQHFGDGTRLSIL.

This clone appeared a few times. This chain uses TRBV5-4 with TRBJ2-5; 12 positions match TRBD2. V was clipped by 2 bases and J by 4 bases; unmatched bases: 3. The V gene's germline CDR1 is SGHNT and CDR2 YYREEE (reference sequence). This CDR3 region has 15 residues. The CDR3 sequence: CASSLRLAGVETQYF. CDR3 sequence (DNA): TGTGCCAGCAGCTTAAGACTAGCGGGGGTAGAGACCCAGTACTTC.

This clone showed up just a few times. The rearrangement joins TRBV29-1 to TRBJ2-7, with D perhaps TRBD1 or TRBD2 (5 bases each). V lost 3 bases, J lost 9 bases, and 12 bases lay in between. Germline assignment: CDR1 SQVTM and CDR2 ANQGSEA. CDR3 length: 11 amino acids. The CDR3 nucleotides read TGCAGCGTTGAGGTGGGGGAACGGCAGTACTTC. Translated, it gives CSVEVGERQYF.

The rearrangement links TRBV30 to TRBJ1-5; 9 positions agree with TRBD1. Germline V gene data show CDR1 as GTSNPN and CDR2 as SVGIG (reference sequence). The trim removed 2 bases at V and 6 bases at J, leaving 8 bases unmatched. CDR3 length: 15 residues. The CDR3 nucleotides read TGTGCCTGGAGTCGCAGAGGACAGGGGATTCAGCCCCAGCATTTT. This encodes CAWSRRGQGIQPQHF.

The rearrangement joins TRBV7-2 to TRBJ1-1; the D gene is possibly TRBD1 (6 bases). Germline CDR1 and CDR2: SGHTA and FQGNSA. Trimming stripped 2 bases from V and 3 bases from J, with 16 bases between. The CDR3 is 16 residues long. The CDR3 here is CASSLRTTRGDTEAFF. CDR3 nucleotide sequence: TGTGCCAGCAGCTTAAGAACCACCAGGGGCGACACTGAAGCTTTCTTT.

Comment on this clone: At one end, the junction sequence differs from germline, possibly due to a read error. The V and J genes are TRBV4-1 and TRBJ2-2; unclear D gene. The CDR3 covers 13 residues. The germline V gene has CDR1 MGHRA and CDR2 YSYEKL. The CDR3 loop reads CASSPLHTEELFF. The CDR3 DNA reads TGCGCCAGCAGCCCCTTACACACCGAGGAGCTGTTTTTT.

V usage is TRBV5-6 and J usage is TRBJ2-7; 7 nucleotides line up with TRBD2. The CDR3 totals 15 residues. From germline, CDR1 is SGHDT and CDR2 YYEEEE. The V and J ends lost 6 bases and 2 bases, in that order; junction bases with no gene match: 11. CDR3 protein: CASIPIGGSPYEQYF. CDR3 sequence (DNA): TGTGCCAGCATCCCAATCGGGGGGTCACCCTACGAGCAGTACTTC.

V and J are TRBV29-1 and TRBJ2-7, with D uncertain. Matching the DNA end better, TRBJ2-5 makes the J call doubtful. Germline V CDR1 and CDR2: SQVTM, ANQGSEA. The CDR3 consists of 13 residues. CDR3 region: CSVGHTLQETQYF. CDR3 DNA sequence: TGCAGCGTTGGCCACACACTCCAAGAGACCCAGTACTTC.

This CDR3 reads CASSLSGGPLGEQYF. The DNA for the CDR3 is TGTGCCAGCAGCTTAAGTGGGGGACCTCTGGGAGAGCAGTACTTC. The chain has TRBV7-8 and TRBJ2-7, with D perhaps being TRBD1 or TRBD2 (5 bases each). The V gene lost 2 bases and the J gene lost 7 bases, with 18 bases spanning the gap. This CDR3 has 15 residues. Looked up from germline, CDR1 is SGHVS and CDR2 is FQNEAQ.

As for this clone: A read error may produce the germline difference seen at one junction end. DNA for the CDR3: TGTGCCAGCAGCCAAGGGGGTAGCGGGGAGACCCAGTACTTC. It encodes CASSQGGSGETQYF. The genes are TRBV4-1 and TRBJ2-5, with a weak D call TRBD2 (7 bases). The CDR3 consists of 14 residues. The germline V gene encodes CDR1 MGHRA and CDR2 YSYEKL.

This chain links TRBV10-3 with TRBJ2-7, with D possibly being TRBD2 (7 bases). The CDR3 loop spans 15 amino acids. Germline V CDR1 and CDR2: ENHRY, SYGVKD. The germline V and J ends were trimmed by 3 bases and 0 bases, with 12 bases remaining between them. CDR3 nucleotide sequence: TGTGCCATCAGTGAAGGGGGGGCCCGCTCCTACGAGCAGTACTTC. As protein: CAISEGGARSYEQYF.

The chain couples TRBV10-3 to TRBJ1-1, with no clear D. Trimming removed 7 bases at V and 2 bases at J, with 11 bases between. CDR1 is ENHRY and CDR2 is SYGVKD in the germline V gene. The CDR3 is made up of 13 amino acids. The CDR3 region is CAIMFGRNTEAFF. CDR3 nucleotides: TGTGCCATCATGTTCGGAAGAAACACTGAAGCTTTCTTT.

This clone has a handful of counts. The chain carries TRBV7-9 and TRBJ2-5; D is undetermined. V was cut by 3 bases and J by 1 base, with 15 bases left in between. The CDR3 sequence is 16 residues long. CDR1 SEHNR and CDR2 FQNEAQ come from the germline V gene (reference sequence). The CDR3 is CASSLRPVGIQETQYF. The CDR3 DNA is TGTGCCAGCAGCTTGCGACCAGTGGGGATCCAAGAGACCCAGTACTTC.